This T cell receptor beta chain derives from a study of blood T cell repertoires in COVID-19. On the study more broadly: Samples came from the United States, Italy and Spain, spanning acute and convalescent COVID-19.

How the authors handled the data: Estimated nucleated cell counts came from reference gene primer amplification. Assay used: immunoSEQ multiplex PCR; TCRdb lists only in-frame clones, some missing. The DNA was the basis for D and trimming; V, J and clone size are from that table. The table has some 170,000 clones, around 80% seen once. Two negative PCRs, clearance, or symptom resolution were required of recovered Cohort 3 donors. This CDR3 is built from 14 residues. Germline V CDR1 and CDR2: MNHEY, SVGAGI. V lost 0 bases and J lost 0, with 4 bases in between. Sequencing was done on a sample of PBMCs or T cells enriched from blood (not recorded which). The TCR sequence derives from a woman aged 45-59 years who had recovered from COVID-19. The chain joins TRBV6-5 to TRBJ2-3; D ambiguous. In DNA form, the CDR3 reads TGTGCCAGCAGTTACTCCGGGAGCACAGATACGCAGTATTTT. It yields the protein CASSYSGSTDTQYF.